The clone carrying this TCR beta chain was seen ten or more times. This specimen comes from a study of T cells in Graves' hyperthyroidism and ophthalmopathy. Those patients with uncontrolled infection, other autoimmune disease, pregnancy or lactation were excluded. Template material for amplifying TCR beta CDR3 regions consisted of RNA transcripts. Researchers ran a first-round RT-PCR on the TCR CDR3 using the HTBI primer set. TCRdb reanalysed the multiplex PCR reads using MiXCR and keeps one entry per CDR3 protein. The sample includes fewer than 450,000 distinct CDR3 sequences, 17% seen only once; the top ten take 30% to 35%. The CDR3 is made up of 12 amino acids. Germline V gene sequence: CDR1 SNHLY, CDR2 FYNNEI. The germline V and J ends were trimmed by 8 bases and 2 bases, with 9 bases remaining between them.

V and J are TRBV2 and TRBJ1-1; no definite D call. The TCR comes from a woman aged 25 to 39 with Graves' hyperthyroidism that later progressed to Graves' ophthalmopathy. The sequencing sample was made of blood. CDR3 DNA: TGTGCCAGCGGAAGGATTAACACTGAAGCTTTCTTT. Its protein product is CASGRINTEAFF. The entire variable domain, with the rest obtained from reference TRBV2 and TRBJ1-1, is as follows: EPEVTQTPSHQVTQMGQEVILRCVPISNHLYFYWYRQILGQKVEFLVSFYNNEISEKSEIFDDQFSVERPDGSNFTLKIRSTKLEDSAMYFCASGRINTEAFFGQGTRLTVV.